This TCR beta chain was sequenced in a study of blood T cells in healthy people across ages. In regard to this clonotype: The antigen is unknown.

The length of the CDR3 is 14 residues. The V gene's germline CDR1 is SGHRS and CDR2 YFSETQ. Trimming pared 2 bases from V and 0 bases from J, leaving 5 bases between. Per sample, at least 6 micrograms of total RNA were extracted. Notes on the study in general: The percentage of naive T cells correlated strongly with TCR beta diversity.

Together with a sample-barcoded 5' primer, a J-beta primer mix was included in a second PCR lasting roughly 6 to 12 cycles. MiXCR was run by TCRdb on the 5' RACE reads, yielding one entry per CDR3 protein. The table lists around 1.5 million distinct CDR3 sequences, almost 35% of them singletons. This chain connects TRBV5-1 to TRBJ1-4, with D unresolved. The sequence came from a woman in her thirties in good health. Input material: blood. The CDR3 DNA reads TGCGCCAGCAGCTTTGGATCAACTAATGAAAAACTGTTTTTT. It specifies CASSFGSTNEKLFF.